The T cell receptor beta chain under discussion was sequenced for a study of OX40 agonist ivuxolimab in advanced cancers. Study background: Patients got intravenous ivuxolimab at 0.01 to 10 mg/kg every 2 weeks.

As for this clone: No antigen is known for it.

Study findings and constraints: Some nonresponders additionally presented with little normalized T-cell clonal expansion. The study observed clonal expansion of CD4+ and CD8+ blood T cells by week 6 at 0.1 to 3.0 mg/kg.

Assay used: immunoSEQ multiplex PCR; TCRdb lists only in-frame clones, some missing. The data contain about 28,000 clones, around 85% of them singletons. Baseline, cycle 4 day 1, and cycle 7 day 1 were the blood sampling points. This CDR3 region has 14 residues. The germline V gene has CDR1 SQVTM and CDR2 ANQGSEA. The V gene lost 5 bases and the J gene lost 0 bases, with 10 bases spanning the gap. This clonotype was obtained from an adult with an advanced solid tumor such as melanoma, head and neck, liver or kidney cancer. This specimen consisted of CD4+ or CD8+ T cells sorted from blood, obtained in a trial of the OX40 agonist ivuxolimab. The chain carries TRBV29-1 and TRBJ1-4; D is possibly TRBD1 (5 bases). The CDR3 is CSVPWGATNEKLFF. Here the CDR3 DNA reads TGCAGCGTTCCGTGGGGGGCAACTAATGAAAAACTGTTTTTT. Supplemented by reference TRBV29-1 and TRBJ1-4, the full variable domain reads SAVISQKPSRDICQRGTSLTIQCQVDSQVTMMFWYRQQPGQSLTLIATANQGSEATYESGFVIDKFPISRPNLTFSTLTVSNMSPEDSSIYLCSVPWGATNEKLFFGSGTQLSVL.